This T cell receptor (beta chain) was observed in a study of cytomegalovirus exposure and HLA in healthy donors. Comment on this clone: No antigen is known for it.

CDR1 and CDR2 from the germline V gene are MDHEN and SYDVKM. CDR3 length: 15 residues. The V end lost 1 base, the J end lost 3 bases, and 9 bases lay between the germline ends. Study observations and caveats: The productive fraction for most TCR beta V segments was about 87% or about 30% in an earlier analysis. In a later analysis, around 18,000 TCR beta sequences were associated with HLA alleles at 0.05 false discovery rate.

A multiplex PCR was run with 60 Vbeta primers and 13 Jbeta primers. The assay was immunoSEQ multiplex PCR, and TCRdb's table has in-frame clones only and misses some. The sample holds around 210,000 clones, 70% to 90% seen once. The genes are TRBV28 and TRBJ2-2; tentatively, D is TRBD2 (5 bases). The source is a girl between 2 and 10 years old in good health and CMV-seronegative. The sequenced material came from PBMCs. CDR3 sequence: CASSLLPGDTGELFF. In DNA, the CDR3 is TGTGCCAGCAGTTTATTGCCCGGGGACACCGGGGAGCTGTTTTTT.